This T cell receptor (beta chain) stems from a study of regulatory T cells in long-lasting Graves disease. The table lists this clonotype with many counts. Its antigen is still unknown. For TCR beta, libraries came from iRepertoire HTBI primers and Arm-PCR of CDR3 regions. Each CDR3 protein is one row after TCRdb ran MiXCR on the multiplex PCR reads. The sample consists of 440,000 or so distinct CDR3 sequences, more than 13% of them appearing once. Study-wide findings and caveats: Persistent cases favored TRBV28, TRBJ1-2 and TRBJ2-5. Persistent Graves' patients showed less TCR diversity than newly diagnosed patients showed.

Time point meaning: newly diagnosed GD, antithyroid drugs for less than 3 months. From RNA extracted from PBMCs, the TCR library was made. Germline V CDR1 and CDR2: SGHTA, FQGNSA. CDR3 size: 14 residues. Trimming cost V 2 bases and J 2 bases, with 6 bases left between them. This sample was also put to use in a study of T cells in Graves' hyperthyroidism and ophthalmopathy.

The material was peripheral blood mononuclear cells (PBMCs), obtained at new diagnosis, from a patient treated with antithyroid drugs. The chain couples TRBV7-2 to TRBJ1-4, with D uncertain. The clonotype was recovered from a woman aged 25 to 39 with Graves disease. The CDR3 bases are TGTGCCAGCAGCTTATATGGCACTAATGAAAAACTGTTTTTT. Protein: CASSLYGTNEKLFF.